A single sample is the source of the 11 T cell receptor beta chains below, sequenced in a study of response to subunit inactivated influenza vaccine (dated by TCRdb to about 2018). Library preparation used RT-PCR. The listed sequencing device is Illumina HiSeq 2500. The public reads were run again by TCRdb, first through fastp at Q25 and then through MiXCR, and only productive beta chains were kept. Duplicate CDR3 protein sequences are folded into a single record with the most common DNA and genes. The sample includes hundreds of thousands of distinct CDR3 sequences, with 11% observed a single time. The ten top clones hold 11% of the sample. This sample also appeared in a second study, on T cells expressing NK-cell markers. According to the second study: 5'RACE template switching, by which a universal primer site and unique molecular identifiers were added, was used to make TCR beta cDNA libraries.

Source: PBMCs from blood, taken on the day of vaccination. The receptors shown here come from a man in his fifties or sixties who received an inactivated influenza vaccine. Donor details come from another sample of the same person, matched by shared clones.

The chain links TRBV6-2 or TRBV6-3 to TRBJ2-4; D perhaps matches TRBD1 (6 bases). The germline V gene encodes CDR1 MNHEY and CDR2 SVGEGT. Trimming cost V 2 bases and J 3 bases, with 20 bases left between them. The CDR3 runs 18 residues. In nucleotides, the CDR3 is TGTGCCAGCAGTTACAAGGTCAGGGGCCACCTCTTCAAAAACATTCAGTACTTC. This sequence encodes CASSYKVRGHLFKNIQYF.

The V call is TRBV4-3, the J call TRBJ2-3; D is possibly TRBD2 (6 bases). This CDR3 is built from 17 residues. The ends were cut back, 3 bases at V and 5 bases at J, with 21 bases in the middle. CDR1 and CDR2 from the germline V gene are LGHNA and YSLEER. The CDR3 DNA follows: TGCGCCAGCAGCCACAGGCGATGGGGGGAGGTGGAAGATACGCAGTATTTT. It translates to CASSHRRWGEVEDTQYF.

The gene calls are TRBV20-1 and TRBJ2-5, with 7 bases aligning to TRBD2. Unmatched junction bases numbered 9, after V lost 6 bases and J lost 2 bases. Germline V gene lookup returns CDR1 DFQATT and CDR2 SNEGSKA (reference sequence). The CDR3 spans 14 residues. The CDR3, as DNA: TGCAGTGCAAACGATCCTAGCGGTCAAGAGACCCAGTACTTC. It encodes CSANDPSGQETQYF.

A few counts support this clonotype. This sequence joins TRBV7-9 and TRBJ1-6, with D unresolved. In germline, CDR1 is SEHNR, CDR2 FQNEAQ (reference sequence). The CDR3 is 14 amino acids. V was shortened by 4 bases and J by 6 bases, with 10 bases between the two germline ends. The CDR3 DNA follows: TGTGCCAGCAGCTCCCGCAGGATTAATTCACCCCTCCACTTT. It translates to CASSSRRINSPLHF.

This clonotype was observed many times. V and J are TRBV15 and TRBJ2-1, with a weak D call TRBD2 (5 bases). The CDR3 has 20 residues. Germline V gives CDR1 LNHNV, CDR2 YYDKDF (reference sequence). Trimming shortened V by 1 base and J by 1 base, and 23 bases separated the two germline ends. As DNA, the CDR3 is TGTGCCACCAGCAGAGGAAGGTGGGAGCGGACCTCAAAATCCTACAATGAGCAGTTCTTC. The encoded protein is CATSRGRWERTSKSYNEQFF.

The CDR3 reads CATSRPTGTEAFF. CDR3 sequence (DNA): TGTGCCACCAGCAGACCGACAGGGACTGAAGCTTTCTTT. The V gene is TRBV15, the J gene TRBJ1-1; 7 bases are shared with TRBD1. CDR1 and CDR2 from the germline V gene are LNHNV and YYDKDF (reference sequence). The ends lost 2 bases at V and 5 bases at J; junction bases unmatched: 2. CDR3 length: 13 amino acids.

The chain recombines TRBV30 with TRBJ2-2; no definite D call. CDR3 size: 16 residues. Germline-derived CDR1 and CDR2 are GTSNPN and SVGIG (reference sequence). The V end was cut by 0 bases, the J end by 2 bases, with 13 bases between. The CDR3: CAWSVFGDKNTGELFF. CDR3 in DNA: TGTGCCTGGAGTGTATTTGGAGACAAAAACACCGGGGAGCTGTTTTTT.

The V call is TRBV7-9, the J call TRBJ2-1; D may correspond to TRBD1 or TRBD2 (5 bases each). Germline CDR1 SEHNR, CDR2 FQNEAQ (reference sequence). With 1 base removed from V and 10 bases from J, the gap between germline ends came to 8 bases. The CDR3 length is 12 residues. DNA of the CDR3: TGTGCCAGCAGCTTAGGGGACCTAGAGCAGTTCTTC. Its protein product is CASSLGDLEQFF.

The genes are TRBV6-2 or TRBV6-3 and TRBJ1-5; TRBD1 matches at 9 bases. This CDR3 is built from 16 residues. With 6 bases clipped from V and 7 bases from J, the junction kept 13 bases outside the gene matches. Germline V CDR1 and CDR2: MNHEY, SVGEGT. CDR3 amino acids: CASSYLSGTGNQPQHF. CDR3 coding DNA: TGTGCCAGCAGCTACCTTTCCGGGACAGGGAACCAGCCCCAGCATTTT.

The CDR3 DNA follows: TGTGCCAGCAGCGTAGGAGGTAGCCTCTACGAGCAGTACTTC. Translated, it gives CASSVGGSLYEQYF. This chain links TRBV9 with TRBJ2-7; D is unresolved. The CDR3 loop spans 14 amino acids. V was cut by 0 bases and J by 3 bases, with 10 bases left in between. The V gene's germline CDR1 is SGDLS and CDR2 YYNGEE. Based on the CDR3 plus reference TRBV9 and TRBJ2-7, the full variable domain is DSGVTQTPKHLITATGQRVTLRCSPRSGDLSVYWYQQSLDQGLQFLIQYYNGEERAKGNILERFSAQQFPDLHSELNLSSLELGDSALYFCASSVGGSLYEQYFGPGTRLTVT.

The chain combines TRBV27 with TRBJ1-4, with D tentatively TRBD1 (6 bases). Germline CDR1 reads MNHEY; CDR2 reads SMNVEV (reference sequence). V lost 8 bases to trimming and J lost 7 bases, with 17 bases between them. The CDR3 sequence is 14 residues long. DNA of the CDR3: TGTGCCAGCCACCGGCTGGGGGCCGGTGAAAAACTGTTTTTT. It is translated as CASHRLGAGEKLFF. Supplemented by reference TRBV27 and TRBJ1-4, the full variable domain reads EAQVTQNPRYLITVTGKKLTVTCSQNMNHEYMSWYRQDPGLGLRQIYYSMNVEVTDKGDVPEGYKVSRKEKRNFPLILESPSPNQTSLYFCASHRLGAGEKLFFGSGTQLSVL.